These 2 T cell receptor beta chains were sequenced from one sample in a study of blood T cells in healthy people across ages (dated by TCRdb to between 2015 and 2016). Libraries were constructed by 5' RACE. Sequencer: Illumina HiSeq 2500. A second PCR of about 6 to 12 cycles was performed with a sample-barcoded 5' primer and a J-beta primer mix. The public reads were reprocessed in TCRdb via fastp at Q25 and MiXCR, keeping in-frame beta chains. One record per CDR3 amino acid sequence lists the most common genes and DNA. The table for this sample lists 1.5 million to 2 million distinct CDR3 sequences; 28% of them were counted only once. Over 7% of the sample rests with the top ten. Sequenced sample: blood. The receptors stem from a woman younger than 45 in good health.

The count of this clonotype is one. This could be a read error, since a much larger clone is one nucleotide away. The chain employs TRBV6-5 and TRBJ2-1; 9 bases map to TRBD2. The ends lost 8 bases at V and 9 bases at J; junction bases unmatched: 8. CDR3 length: 13 amino acids. Germline loops: CDR1 MNHEY, CDR2 SVGAGI. Here the CDR3 reads CASSKRGAGEQFF. CDR3 coding DNA: TGTGCCAGCTCGAAGCGGGGGGCTGGTGAGCAGTTCTTC.

The rearrangement uses TRBV27 and TRBJ2-7; 10 positions match TRBD1. The junction had 6 bases not matched to a gene; V was cut back by 5 bases and J by 5 bases. The germline CDR1 and CDR2 sequences are MNHEY and SMNVEV (reference sequence). The CDR3 covers 14 residues. This CDR3 reads CASSRDRGWDEQYF. The CDR3 nucleotides are TGTGCCAGCAGTCGGGACAGGGGTTGGGACGAGCAGTACTTC.